This TCR beta chain was documented in a study of molecular identifiers for immune sequencing clone quantification. Study-level findings and limits: In CMV-specific effectors, clones above 20 copies held over 98% of molecules; naive, under 1%.

CDR1 is SEHNR, CDR2 FQNEAQ, per germline (reference sequence). This CDR3 is built from 16 residues. V was clipped by 1 base and J by 1 base, with 14 bases between them. This clonotype was detected many times. Its antigen is undetermined. TCRdb itself ran the PCR reads through MiXCR, one entry per CDR3 protein. The sample has some 88,000 distinct CDR3 sequences, roughly a fifth seen once. The rearrangement links TRBV7-9 to TRBJ2-7; D possibly corresponds to TRBD2 (6 bases). Sequences were obtained from naive CD8+ T cells from blood, with Jurkat cell RNA spiked in. As to subset: FACS-sorted CD8+CD4-CCR7+CD45RA+ naive T cells. This clonotype originated in a human donor in good health. Some libraries in this study had Jurkat cell RNA spiked in. The CDR3 bases are TGTGCCAGCAGCTTAGGCGGCGGGACGATTTCCTACGAGCAGTACTTC. It yields the protein CASSLGGGTISYEQYF.